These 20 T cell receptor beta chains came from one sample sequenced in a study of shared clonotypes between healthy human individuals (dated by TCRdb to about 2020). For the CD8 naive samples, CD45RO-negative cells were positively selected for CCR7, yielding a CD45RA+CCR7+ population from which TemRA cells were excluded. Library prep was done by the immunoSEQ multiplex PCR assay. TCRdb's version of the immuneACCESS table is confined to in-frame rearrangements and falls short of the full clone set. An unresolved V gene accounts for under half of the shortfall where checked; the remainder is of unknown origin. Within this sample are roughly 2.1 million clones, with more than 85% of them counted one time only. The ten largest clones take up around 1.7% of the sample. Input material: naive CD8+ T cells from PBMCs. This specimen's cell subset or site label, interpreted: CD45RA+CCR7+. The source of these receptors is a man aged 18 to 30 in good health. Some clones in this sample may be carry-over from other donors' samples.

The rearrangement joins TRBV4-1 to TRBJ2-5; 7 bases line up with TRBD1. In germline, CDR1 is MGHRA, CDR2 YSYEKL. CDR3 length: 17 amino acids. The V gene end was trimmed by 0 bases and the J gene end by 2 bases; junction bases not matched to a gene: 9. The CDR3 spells CASSQEETGRGQETQYF. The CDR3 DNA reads TGCGCCAGCAGCCAAGAGGAGACAGGGAGAGGTCAAGAGACCCAGTACTTC.

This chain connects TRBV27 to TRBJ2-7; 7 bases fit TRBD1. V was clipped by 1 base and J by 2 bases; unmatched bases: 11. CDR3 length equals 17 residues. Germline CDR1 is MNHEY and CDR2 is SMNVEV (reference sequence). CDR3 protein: CASSLYRGTATTYEQYF. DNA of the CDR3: TGTGCCAGCAGTTTATATAGGGGGACAGCTACGACCTACGAGCAGTACTTC.

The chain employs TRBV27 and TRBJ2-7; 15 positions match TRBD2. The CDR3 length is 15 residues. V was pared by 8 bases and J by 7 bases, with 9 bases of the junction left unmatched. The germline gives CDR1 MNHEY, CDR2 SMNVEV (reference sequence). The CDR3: CASARTSGRVWEQYF. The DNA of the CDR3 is TGTGCCAGCGCCAGGACTAGCGGGAGGGTTTGGGAGCAGTACTTC.

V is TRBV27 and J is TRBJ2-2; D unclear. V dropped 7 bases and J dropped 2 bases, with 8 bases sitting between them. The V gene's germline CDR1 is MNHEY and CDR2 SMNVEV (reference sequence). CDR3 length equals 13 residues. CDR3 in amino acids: CASINRNTGELFF. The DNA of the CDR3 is TGTGCCAGCATAAACAGAAACACCGGGGAGCTGTTTTTT.

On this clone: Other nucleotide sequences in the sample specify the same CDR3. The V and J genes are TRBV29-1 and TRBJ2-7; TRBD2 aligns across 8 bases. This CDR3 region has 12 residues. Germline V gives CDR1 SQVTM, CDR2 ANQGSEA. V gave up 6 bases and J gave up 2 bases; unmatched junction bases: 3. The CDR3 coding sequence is TGCAGCGTCCGGGAGGGCCCCTACGAGCAGTACTTC. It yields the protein CSVREGPYEQYF.

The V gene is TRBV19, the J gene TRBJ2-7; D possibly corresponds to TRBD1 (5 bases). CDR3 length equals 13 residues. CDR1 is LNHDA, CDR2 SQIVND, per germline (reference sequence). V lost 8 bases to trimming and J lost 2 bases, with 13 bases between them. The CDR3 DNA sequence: TGTGCCAGTGGGGCACCGGGCCCCTACGAGCAGTACTTC. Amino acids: CASGAPGPYEQYF.

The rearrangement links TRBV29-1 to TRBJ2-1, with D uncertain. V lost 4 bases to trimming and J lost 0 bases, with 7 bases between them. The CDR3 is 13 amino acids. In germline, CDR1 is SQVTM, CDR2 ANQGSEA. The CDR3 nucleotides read TGCAGCGTTGTCAAGAGCTCCTACAATGAGCAGTTCTTC. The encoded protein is CSVVKSSYNEQFF.

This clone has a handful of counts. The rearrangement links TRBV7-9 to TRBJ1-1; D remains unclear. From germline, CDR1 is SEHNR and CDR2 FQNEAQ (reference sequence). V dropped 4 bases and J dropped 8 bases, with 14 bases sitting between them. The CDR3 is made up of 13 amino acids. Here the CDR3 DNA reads TGTGCCAGCAGCTACGCGGGTAGGGAGGAAGCTTTCTTT. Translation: CASSYAGREEAFF.

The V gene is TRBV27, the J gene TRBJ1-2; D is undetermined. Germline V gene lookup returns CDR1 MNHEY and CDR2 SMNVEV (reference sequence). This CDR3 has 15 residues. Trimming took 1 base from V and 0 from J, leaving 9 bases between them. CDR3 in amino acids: CASSLFGEANYGYTF. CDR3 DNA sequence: TGTGCCAGCAGTTTATTTGGGGAAGCTAACTATGGCTACACCTTC.

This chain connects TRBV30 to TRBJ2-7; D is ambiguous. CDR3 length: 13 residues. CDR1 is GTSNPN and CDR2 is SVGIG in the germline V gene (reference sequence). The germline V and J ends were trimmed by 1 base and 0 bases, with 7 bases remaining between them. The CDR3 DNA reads TGTGCCTGGAGTGACAGCCCCTCCTACGAGCAGTACTTC. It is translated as CAWSDSPSYEQYF.

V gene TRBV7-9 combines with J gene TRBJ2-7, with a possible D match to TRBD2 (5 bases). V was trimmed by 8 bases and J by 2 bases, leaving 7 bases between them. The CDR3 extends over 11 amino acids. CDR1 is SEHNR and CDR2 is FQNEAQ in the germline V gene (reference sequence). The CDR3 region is CASGSPYEQYF. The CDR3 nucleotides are TGTGCCAGCGGGAGCCCCTACGAGCAGTACTTC.

CDR3 in amino acids: CASSARAGVLGNEQFF. The CDR3 region has the DNA TGTGCCAGCAGTGCCCGAGCGGGAGTTTTGGGTAATGAGCAGTTCTTC. The genes are TRBV6-1 and TRBJ2-1; TRBD2 matches at 8 bases. The CDR3 runs 16 residues. The V gene end was trimmed by 4 bases and the J gene end by 7 bases; junction bases not matched to a gene: 12. Looked up from germline, CDR1 is MNHNS and CDR2 is SASEGT.

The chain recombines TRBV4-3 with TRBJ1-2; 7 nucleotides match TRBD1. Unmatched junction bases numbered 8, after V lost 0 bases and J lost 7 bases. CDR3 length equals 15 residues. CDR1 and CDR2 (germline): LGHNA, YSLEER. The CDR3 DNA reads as TGCGCCAGCAGCCAAGATACAGGGGCGGTAGGTGGCTACACCTTC. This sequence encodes CASSQDTGAVGGYTF.

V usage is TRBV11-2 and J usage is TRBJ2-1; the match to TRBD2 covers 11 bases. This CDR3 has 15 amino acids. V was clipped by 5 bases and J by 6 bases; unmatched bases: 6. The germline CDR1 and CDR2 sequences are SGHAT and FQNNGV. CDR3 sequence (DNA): TGTGCCAGCAGCCGCGGAACTAGCGGGGGCAATGAGCAGTTCTTC. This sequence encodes CASSRGTSGGNEQFF. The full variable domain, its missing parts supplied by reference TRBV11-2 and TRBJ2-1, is EAGVAQSPRYKIIEKRQSVAFWCNPISGHATLYWYQQILGQGPKLLIQFQNNGVVDDSQLPKDRFSAERLKGVDSTLKIQPAKLEDSAVYLCASSRGTSGGNEQFFGPGTRLTVL.

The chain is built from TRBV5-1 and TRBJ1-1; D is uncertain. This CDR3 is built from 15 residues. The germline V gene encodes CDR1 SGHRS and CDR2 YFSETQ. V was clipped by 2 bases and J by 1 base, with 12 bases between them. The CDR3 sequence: CASSFSREKNTEAFF. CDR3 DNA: TGCGCCAGCAGCTTCTCGAGGGAGAAGAACACTGAAGCTTTCTTT.

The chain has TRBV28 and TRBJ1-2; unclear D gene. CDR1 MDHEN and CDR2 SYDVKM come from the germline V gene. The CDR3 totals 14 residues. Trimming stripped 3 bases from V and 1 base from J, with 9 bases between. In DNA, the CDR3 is TGTGCCAGCAGTTTCCATCGGGGTAACTATGGCTACACCTTC. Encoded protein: CASSFHRGNYGYTF.

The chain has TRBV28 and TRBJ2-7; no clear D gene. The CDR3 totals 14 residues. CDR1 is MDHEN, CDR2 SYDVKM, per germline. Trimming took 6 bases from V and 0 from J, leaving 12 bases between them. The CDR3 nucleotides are TGTGCCAGCAGGGCTACTTTAATCTCCTACGAGCAGTACTTC. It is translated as CASRATLISYEQYF. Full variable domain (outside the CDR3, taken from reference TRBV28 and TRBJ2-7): DVKVTQSSRYLVKRTGEKVFLECVQDMDHENMFWYRQDPGLGLRLIYFSYDVKMKEKGDIPEGYSVSREKKERFSLILESASTNQTSMYLCASRATLISYEQYFGPGTRLTVT.

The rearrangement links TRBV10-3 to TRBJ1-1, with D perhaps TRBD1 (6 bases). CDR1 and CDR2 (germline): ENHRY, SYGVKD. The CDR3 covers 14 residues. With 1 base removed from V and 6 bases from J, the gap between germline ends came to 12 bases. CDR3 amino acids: CAISELGGAAEAFF. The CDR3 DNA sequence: TGTGCCATCAGTGAGTTGGGGGGGGCTGCTGAAGCTTTCTTT.

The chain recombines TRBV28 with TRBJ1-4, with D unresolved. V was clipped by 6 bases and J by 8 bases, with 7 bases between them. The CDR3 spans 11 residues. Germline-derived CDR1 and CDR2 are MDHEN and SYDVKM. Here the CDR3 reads CASRQMEKLFF. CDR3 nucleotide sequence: TGTGCCAGCAGGCAAATGGAAAAACTGTTTTTT.

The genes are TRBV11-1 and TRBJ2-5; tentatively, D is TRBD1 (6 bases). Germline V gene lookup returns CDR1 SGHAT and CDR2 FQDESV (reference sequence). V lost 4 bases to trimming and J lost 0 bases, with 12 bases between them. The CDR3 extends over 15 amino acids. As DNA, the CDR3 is TGTGCCAGCAGCTCTAACAGGGAGTACCAAGAGACCCAGTACTTC. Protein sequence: CASSSNREYQETQYF.